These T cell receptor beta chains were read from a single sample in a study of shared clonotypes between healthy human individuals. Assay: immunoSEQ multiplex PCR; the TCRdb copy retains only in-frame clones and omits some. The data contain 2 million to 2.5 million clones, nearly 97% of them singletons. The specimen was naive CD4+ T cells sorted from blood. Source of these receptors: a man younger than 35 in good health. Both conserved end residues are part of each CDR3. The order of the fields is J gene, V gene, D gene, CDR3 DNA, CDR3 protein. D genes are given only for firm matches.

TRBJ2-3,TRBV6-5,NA,TGTGCCAGCAGTTACTCTTCACTCAGGGACACAGATACGCAGTATTTT,CASSYSSLRDTDTQYF
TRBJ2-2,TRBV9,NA,TGTGCCAGCAGCGTCTCCCTCTGGGGAGACGATGGCGGGGAGCTGTTTTTT,CASSVSLWGDDGGELFF
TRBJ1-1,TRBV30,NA,TGTGCCTGGAGTCCCCTCTCACTCTTGAACACTGAAGCTTTCTTT,CAWSPLSLLNTEAFF
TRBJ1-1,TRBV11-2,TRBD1,TGTGCCAGCAGCAGCGACAGGGCCCTAGAAGGCACTGAAGCTTTCTTT,CASSSDRALEGTEAFF
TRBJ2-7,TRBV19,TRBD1,TGTGCCAGTATGCGGACAGGGGCAGACTACGAGCAGTACTTC,CASMRTGADYEQYF
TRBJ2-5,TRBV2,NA,TGTGCCAGCAGTACAGAACAAGAGACCCAGTACTTC,CASSTEQETQYF
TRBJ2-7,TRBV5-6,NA,TGTGCCAGCAGCCTCTTCCACAGGGACACCTACGAGCAGTACTTC,CASSLFHRDTYEQYF
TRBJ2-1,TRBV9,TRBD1,TGTGCCAGCAGCACCCGGGACAGGGGTAACAATGAGCAGTTCTTC,CASSTRDRGNNEQFF
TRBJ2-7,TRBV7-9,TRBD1,TGTGCCAGCAGCAACAGGGGCTACGAGCAGTACTTC,CASSNRGYEQYF
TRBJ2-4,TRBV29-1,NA,TGCAGCGTTGTCGGAAAGGGTGACATTCAGTACTTC,CSVVGKGDIQYF